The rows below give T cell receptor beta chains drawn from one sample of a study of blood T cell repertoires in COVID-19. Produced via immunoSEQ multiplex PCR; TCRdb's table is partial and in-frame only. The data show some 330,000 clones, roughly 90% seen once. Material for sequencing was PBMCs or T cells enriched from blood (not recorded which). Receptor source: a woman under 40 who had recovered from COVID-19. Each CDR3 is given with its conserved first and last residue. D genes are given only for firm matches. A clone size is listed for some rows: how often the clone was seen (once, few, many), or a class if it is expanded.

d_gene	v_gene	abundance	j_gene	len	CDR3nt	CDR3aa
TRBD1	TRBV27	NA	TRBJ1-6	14	TGTGCCAGCAGAATAGGACAGGGTAATTCACCCCTCCACTTT	CASRIGQGNSPLHF
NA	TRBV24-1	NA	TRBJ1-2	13	TGTGCCACCAAGCACGGCAGGGGTTATGGCTACACCTTC	CATKHGRGYGYTF
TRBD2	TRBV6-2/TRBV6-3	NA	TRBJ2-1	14	TGTGCCAGCAGTTACCGGCGGGGGGGGAGTGAGCAGTTCTTC	CASSYRRGGSEQFF
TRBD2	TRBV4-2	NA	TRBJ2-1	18	TGTGCCAGCAGCCAAGATCTACGCGGGGGGTTTATGGACCATGAGCAGTTCTTC	CASSQDLRGGFMDHEQFF
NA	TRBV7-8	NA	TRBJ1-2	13	TGTGCCAGCAGCTTCGGCGGGGCGTATGGCTACACCTTC	CASSFGGAYGYTF
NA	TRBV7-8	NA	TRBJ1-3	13	TGTGCCAGCAGCCCGGGCTCTGGAAACACCATATATTTT	CASSPGSGNTIYF
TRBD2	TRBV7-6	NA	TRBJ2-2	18	TGTGCCAGCAGCTTAACGGGACTAGCGGGAGGTTCTACCGGGGAGCTGTTTTTT	CASSLTGLAGGSTGELFF
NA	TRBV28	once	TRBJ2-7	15	TGTGCCAGCAGTTTGGCCCCCGGGGTTTTCTACGAGCAGTACTTC	CASSLAPGVFYEQYF
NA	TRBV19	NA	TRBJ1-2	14	TGTGCCAGTAGTAGCGCAGGGGCATATTATGGCTACACCTTC	CASSSAGAYYGYTF
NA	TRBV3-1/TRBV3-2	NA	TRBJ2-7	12	TGTGCCAGCAGCCAAGATTCCCAATTGCAGTACTTC	CASSQDSQLQYF
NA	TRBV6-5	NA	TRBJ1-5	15	TGTGCCAGCACCTTCCGGTCGGCGGTGAGGCAGCCCCAGCATTTT	CASTFRSAVRQPQHF